Each of the 30 T cell receptor beta chains below was sequenced from the same sample in a study of blood T cell repertoires in COVID-19. Using immunoSEQ multiplex PCR, the repertoire was profiled, and TCRdb retains in-frame clones only, with some absent. The table lists approximately 130,000 clones, about four fifths of them singletons. Sequenced material: PBMCs or T cells enriched from blood (not recorded which). The receptor source for this set is a man younger than 40 who had recovered from COVID-19.

The gene calls are TRBV6-5 and TRBJ2-3; D not certain. Germline V lookup: CDR1 MNHEY, CDR2 SVGAGI. CDR3 length: 15 residues. V gave up 2 bases and J gave up 2 bases, with 11 bases separating them. In nucleotides, the CDR3 is TGTGCCAGCAGTTACAGGTCAGGCTACACAGATACGCAGTATTTT. This codes for CASSYRSGYTDTQYF.

This rearrangement joins TRBV19 to TRBJ1-2; D is unresolved. The CDR3 is made up of 14 amino acids. Trimming shortened V by 0 bases and J by 3 bases, and 8 bases separated the two germline ends. Looked up from germline, CDR1 is LNHDA and CDR2 is SQIVND (reference sequence). The CDR3 protein is CASSIDAEYYGYTF. The CDR3 bases are TGTGCCAGTAGTATAGATGCAGAATACTATGGCTACACCTTC.

In its sample, this clone was seen a few times. The CDR3 bases are TGTGCCAGCAGTGGATTGACAGGTTACTATGGCTACACCTTC. It yields the protein CASSGLTGYYGYTF. V is TRBV2 and J is TRBJ1-2; weak D call: TRBD1 (6 bases). Germline-derived CDR1 and CDR2 are SNHLY and FYNNEI. This CDR3 spans 14 amino acids. V shed 4 bases and J shed 3 bases, with 12 bases lying between them.

V gene TRBV10-2 combines with J gene TRBJ2-2; TRBD1 matches 8 bases. Trimming at V came to 6 bases and at J to 6 bases, leaving 6 bases not matched to a gene. Germline CDR1 and CDR2: WSHSY and SAAADI. The CDR3 is 14 amino acids. CDR3 coding DNA: TGCGCCAGCAGGGGGACAGGTGGAGCCGGGGAGCTGTTTTTT. Its protein is CASRGTGGAGELFF.

This clone was detected only once. The gene calls are TRBV2 and TRBJ2-5; 10 bases align to TRBD2. The CDR3 spans 16 residues. CDR1 and CDR2 from the germline V gene are SNHLY and FYNNEI. With V trimmed by 1 base and J by 2 bases, 4 bases remained unmatched. CDR3 sequence reads: CASSEGRAGGQETQYF. The CDR3 DNA is TGTGCCAGCAGTGAAGGGCGAGCGGGGGGGCAAGAGACCCAGTACTTC.

This clone has a handful of counts. The chain recombines TRBV5-1 with TRBJ1-5; D remains ambiguous. CDR3 length equals 16 residues. V lost 0 bases and J lost 1, with 11 bases in between. Germline V gives CDR1 SGHRS, CDR2 YFSETQ. DNA of the CDR3: TGCGCCAGCAGCTTGGGGCCTTCGTGGAGCAATCAGCCCCAGCATTTT. It codes for CASSLGPSWSNQPQHF. Full variable domain (remainder filled in from reference TRBV5-1 and TRBJ1-5): KAGVTQTPRYLIKTRGQQVTLSCSPISGHRSVSWYQQTPGQGLQFLFEYFSETQRNKGNFPGRFSGRQFSNSRSEMNVSTLELGDSALYLCASSLGPSWSNQPQHFGDGTRLSIL.

The chain uses TRBV28 and TRBJ1-1; tentatively, D is TRBD1 (5 bases). This CDR3 is built from 14 residues. V was pared by 4 bases and J by 3 bases, with 12 bases between. Germline assignment: CDR1 MDHEN and CDR2 SYDVKM. The DNA for the CDR3 is TGTGCCAGCAGTTCCTGGGGGGAGTACACTGAAGCTTTCTTT. It encodes CASSSWGEYTEAFF.

A word on this clone: Because the CDR3 is missing its conserved closing phenylalanine or tryptophan, this is likely a read error. The DNA is left out, because the CDR3 cannot be placed on it with certainty; the CDR3 is given as TCRdb lists it. The chain combines TRBV2 with TRBJ2-7; the listed D gene, TRBD2, was not tested against the DNA. The V gene's germline CDR1 is SNHLY and CDR2 FYNNEI. The CDR3 is 12 residues long, counting both termini. CDR3: CASTESLGPILA.

The chain couples TRBV2 to TRBJ1-5, with TRBD1 as a possible D gene (6 bases). The CDR3 extends over 17 amino acids. Looked up from germline, CDR1 is SNHLY and CDR2 is FYNNEI. Trimming cost V 2 bases and J 7 bases, with 21 bases left between them. The CDR3 DNA is TGTGCCAGCAGTGAACGGGGGGGCCAGTTCGTAAGCCAGCCCCAGCATTTT. This translates into CASSERGGQFVSQPQHF.

This clone was picked up a small number of times. The rearrangement uses TRBV5-1 and TRBJ2-7; 10 bases match TRBD1. CDR1 is SGHRS and CDR2 is YFSETQ in the germline V gene. J lost 5 bases, V lost 2 bases, and 7 bases had no gene match. The CDR3 has 15 amino acids. CDR3 DNA: TGCGCCAGCAGCTTAGCCGGGACAGGGGTACACGAGCAGTACTTC. Its protein is CASSLAGTGVHEQYF.

The chain links TRBV7-9 to TRBJ2-3; D may be TRBD2 (6 bases). V was trimmed by 5 bases and J by 3 bases, leaving 9 bases between them. This CDR3 has 13 residues. Germline V lookup: CDR1 SEHNR, CDR2 FQNEAQ (reference sequence). The CDR3 is CASSGRPTDTQYF. CDR3 sequence (DNA): TGTGCCAGCAGCGGGAGGCCAACAGATACGCAGTATTTT.

The table lists this clone with a count of one. This chain uses TRBV10-2 with TRBJ1-1; 9 bases are a match to TRBD1. V trimming: 0 bases; J trimming: 11 bases; junction bases outside the gene matches: 4. The germline V gene encodes CDR1 WSHSY and CDR2 SAAADI. The CDR3 contains 13 residues. The CDR3 nucleotides are TGCGCCAGCAGTGAGTCAGGGACAGGGTGGGCTTTCTTT. This translates into CASSESGTGWAFF.

This clone was seen a few times. This CDR3 reads CASRNTEAFF. CDR3 nucleotides: TGTGCCAGTAGGAACACTGAAGCTTTCTTT. The chain employs TRBV11-2 and TRBJ1-1; D is ambiguous. V lost 9 bases and J lost 1, with 3 bases in between. CDR1 is SGHAT and CDR2 is FQNNGV in the germline V gene. The CDR3 covers 10 residues.

J is TRBJ1-3 and V is TRBV19, with TRBD1 matching over 9 bases. The CDR3 contains 17 residues. The ends lost 5 bases at V and 0 bases at J; junction bases unmatched: 8. CDR1 and CDR2 (germline): LNHDA, SQIVND (reference sequence). CDR3 DNA: TGTGCCAGTAGTTTCTGGACAGGGGCGATCTCTGGAAACACCATATATTTT. Translating it yields CASSFWTGAISGNTIYF.

J is TRBJ1-5 and V is TRBV28, with D possibly matching TRBD1 (6 bases). The V and J ends lost 10 bases and 1 base respectively, with 14 bases between them. CDR1 MDHEN and CDR2 SYDVKM come from the germline V gene. This CDR3 has 14 residues. This CDR3 reads CATRGGLSNQPQHF. The CDR3 region has the DNA TGTGCCACCCGTGGGGGCCTGAGCAATCAGCCCCAGCATTTT.

This sequence joins TRBV7-9 and TRBJ2-1; TRBD2 agrees at 8 bases. The germline gives CDR1 SEHNR, CDR2 FQNEAQ (reference sequence). The CDR3 covers 14 residues. V lost 5 bases, J lost 2 bases, and 2 bases stayed unmatched. The CDR3 DNA is TGTGCCAGCAGCCGCGGGGGGACCTACAATGAGCAGTTCTTC. It codes for CASSRGGTYNEQFF.

In DNA form, the CDR3 reads TGCGCCAGCACATTCGGGGGGGAGGACAATGAGCAGTTCTTC. This translates into CASTFGGEDNEQFF. The genes are TRBV5-1 and TRBJ2-1, with 8 nucleotides matching TRBD2. This CDR3 is built from 14 residues. Germline V gene sequence: CDR1 SGHRS, CDR2 YFSETQ. The J segment lost 5 bases and the V segment lost 6 bases, leaving 7 bases of the junction unmatched.

The V gene is TRBV7-2, the J gene TRBJ2-2; no clear D. CDR1 and CDR2 (germline): SGHTA, FQGNSA. The CDR3 extends over 14 amino acids. V was cut by 1 base and J by 4 bases, with 7 bases left in between. For the CDR3, the DNA is TGTGCCAGCAGCTTAGGACGGAGCACCGGGGAGCTGTTTTTT. As protein: CASSLGRSTGELFF.

The gene calls are TRBV25-1 and TRBJ2-2; 7 nucleotides align to TRBD1. This CDR3 is 15 amino acids long. V shed 4 bases and J 2 bases; nucleotides not matched to a gene: 4. The germline CDR1 and CDR2 sequences are MGHDK and SYGVNS. The CDR3 region has the DNA TGTGCCAGCAGTGCAAGACAGGGTAACACCGGGGAGCTGTTTTTT. This translates into CASSARQGNTGELFF. The full variable domain, with the rest looked up from reference TRBV25-1 and TRBJ2-2, is EADIYQTPRYLVIGTGKKITLECSQTMGHDKMYWYQQDPGMELHLIHYSYGVNSTEKGDLSSESTVSRIRTEHFPLTLESARPSHTSQYLCASSARQGNTGELFFGEGSRLTVL.

This CDR3 reads CSAATGTGNQPQHF. The DNA of the CDR3 is TGCAGCGCCGCAACCGGGACAGGTAATCAGCCCCAGCATTTT. The chain uses TRBV29-1 and TRBJ1-5; 8 nucleotides match TRBD1. This CDR3 contains 14 residues. Trimming cost V 7 bases and J 4 bases; bases outside gene matches: 9. CDR1 SQVTM and CDR2 ANQGSEA come from the germline V gene.

This chain connects TRBV19 to TRBJ1-4; 12 nucleotides line up with TRBD1. CDR1 and CDR2 from the germline V gene are LNHDA and SQIVND (reference sequence). This CDR3 is built from 15 residues. V shed 4 bases, J shed 7 bases, and the junction held 4 bases outside the gene matches. The CDR3 sequence is CASSRGTGGPEKLFF. CDR3 nucleotide sequence: TGTGCCAGTAGTAGGGGGACAGGGGGCCCTGAAAAACTGTTTTTT. The full variable domain, in which reference TRBV19 and TRBJ1-4 provide the parts outside the CDR3, is DGGITQSPKYLFRKEGQNVTLSCEQNLNHDAMYWYRQDPGQGLRLIYYSQIVNDFQKGDIAEGYSVSREKKESFPLTVTSAQKNPTAFYLCASSRGTGGPEKLFFGSGTQLSVL.

This clone was observed a single time. The chain carries TRBV4-2 and TRBJ1-2; D perhaps matches TRBD1 (6 bases). The CDR3 length is 15 residues. Germline CDR1 reads LGHNA; CDR2 reads YNFKEQ. V gave up 2 bases and J gave up 2 bases, with 12 bases separating them. CDR3 DNA: TGTGCCAGCAGCCAACCAGGGGCTCCGAACTATGGCTACACCTTC. This codes for CASSQPGAPNYGYTF.

The chain couples TRBV6-6 to TRBJ1-1; D is ambiguous. Germline V gives CDR1 MNHNY, CDR2 SVGAGI (reference sequence). V dropped 4 bases and J dropped 8 bases, with 20 bases sitting between them. This CDR3 has 15 amino acids. CDR3: CASSSFGHRVSEAFF. For the CDR3, the DNA is TGTGCCAGCAGTTCCTTCGGCCACCGGGTTTCGGAAGCTTTCTTT.

The chain employs TRBV19 and TRBJ1-5; D is ambiguous. The germline V gene has CDR1 LNHDA and CDR2 SQIVND (reference sequence). Trimming removed 6 bases at V and 2 bases at J, with 14 bases between. This CDR3 region has 15 residues. The CDR3 sequence is CASSLRESGNQPQHF. The CDR3 DNA is TGTGCCAGTAGCCTTAGGGAGAGCGGCAATCAGCCCCAGCATTTT.

This chain connects TRBV28 to TRBJ1-5; 7 bases fit TRBD1. CDR1 and CDR2 from the germline V gene are MDHEN and SYDVKM. After removal of 6 bases from V and 2 bases from J, the junction contained 7 bases not matched to a gene. CDR3 length: 15 amino acids. The CDR3 protein is CASRSQGGGNQPQHF. As DNA, the CDR3 is TGTGCCAGCAGATCCCAGGGGGGCGGCAATCAGCCCCAGCATTTT.

V gene TRBV10-3 combines with J gene TRBJ1-4; 9 bases agree with TRBD1. With V trimmed by 8 bases and J by 0 bases, 13 bases remained unmatched. The CDR3 runs to 18 residues. Germline values: CDR1 ENHRY, CDR2 SYGVKD. The CDR3: CAIGGQGTRSTTNEKLFF. The CDR3 coding sequence is TGTGCCATCGGAGGACAGGGGACTCGTTCTACAACTAATGAAAAACTGTTTTTT.

This clone was counted a single time. V usage is TRBV6-5 and J usage is TRBJ2-2, with 9 positions matching TRBD1. Trimming took 10 bases from V and 7 from J; bases not matched to a gene: 4. Looked up from germline, CDR1 is MNHEY and CDR2 is SVGAGI. CDR3 length equals 12 residues. Here the CDR3 DNA reads TGTGCCACCGGACAGGGGATCGGGGAGCTGTTTTTT. Translated: CATGQGIGELFF.

The rearrangement uses TRBV18 and TRBJ1-1, with D possibly matching TRBD1 (6 bases). CDR1 and CDR2 (germline): KGHSH, LQKENI. This CDR3 comprises 15 residues. V lost 4 bases, J lost 3 bases, and 15 bases lay in between. CDR3 coding DNA: TGTGCCAGCTCACTAATAGGGGGGGTGGACACTGAAGCTTTCTTT. Translation gives CASSLIGGVDTEAFF.

The CDR3 DNA reads as TGTGCCAGCAGCTTAAATCTAGCGGGAGTCTACGAGCAGTACTTC. This sequence encodes CASSLNLAGVYEQYF. The chain couples TRBV7-9 to TRBJ2-7, with 10 bases aligning to TRBD2. CDR3 length equals 15 residues. The trim removed 2 bases at V and 3 bases at J, leaving 4 bases unmatched. CDR1 is SEHNR, CDR2 FQNEAQ, per germline (reference sequence).

This rearrangement joins TRBV6-5 to TRBJ1-3; no firm D call. This CDR3 comprises 14 residues. V was clipped by 1 base and J by 4 bases, with 8 bases between them. Germline V gene data show CDR1 as MNHEY and CDR2 as SVGAGI. The CDR3, as DNA: TGTGCCAGCAGTTACTTGGGGAGGGGAAACACCATATATTTT. It translates to CASSYLGRGNTIYF.